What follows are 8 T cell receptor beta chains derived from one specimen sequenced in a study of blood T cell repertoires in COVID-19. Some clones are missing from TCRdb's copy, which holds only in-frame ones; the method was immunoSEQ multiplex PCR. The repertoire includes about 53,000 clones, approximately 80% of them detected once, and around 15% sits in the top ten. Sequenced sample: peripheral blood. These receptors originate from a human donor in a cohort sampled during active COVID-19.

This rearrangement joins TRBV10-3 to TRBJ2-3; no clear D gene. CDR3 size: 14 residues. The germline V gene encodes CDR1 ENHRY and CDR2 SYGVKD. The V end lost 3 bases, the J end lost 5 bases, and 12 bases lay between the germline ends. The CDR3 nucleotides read TGTGCCATCAGTGACCCGACTGTAAGAGATACGCAGTATTTT. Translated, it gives CAISDPTVRDTQYF.

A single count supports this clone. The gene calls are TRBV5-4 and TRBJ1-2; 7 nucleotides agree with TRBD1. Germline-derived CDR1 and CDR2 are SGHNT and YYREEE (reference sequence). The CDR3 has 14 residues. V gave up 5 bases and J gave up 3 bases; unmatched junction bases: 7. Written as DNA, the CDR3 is TGTGCCAGCAGGGGGGGACAGATCGACTATGGCTACACCTTC. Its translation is CASRGGQIDYGYTF.

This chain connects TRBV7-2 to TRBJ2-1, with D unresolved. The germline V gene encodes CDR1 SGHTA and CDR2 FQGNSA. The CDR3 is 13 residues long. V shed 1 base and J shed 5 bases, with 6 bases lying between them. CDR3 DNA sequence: TGTGCCAGCAGCTTAGACGGTAACAATGAGCAGTTCTTC. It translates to CASSLDGNNEQFF.

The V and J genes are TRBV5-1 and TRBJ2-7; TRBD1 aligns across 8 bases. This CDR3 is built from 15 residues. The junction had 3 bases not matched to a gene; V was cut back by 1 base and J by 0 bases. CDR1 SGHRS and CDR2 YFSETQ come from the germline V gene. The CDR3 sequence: CASSLLGTGSYEQYF. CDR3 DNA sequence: TGCGCCAGCAGCTTGCTAGGGACAGGCTCCTACGAGCAGTACTTC.

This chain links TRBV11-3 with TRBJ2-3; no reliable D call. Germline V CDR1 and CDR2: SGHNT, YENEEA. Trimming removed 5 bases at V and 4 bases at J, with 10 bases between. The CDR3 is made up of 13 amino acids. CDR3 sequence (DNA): TGTGCCAGCAGCCAGATGTTCGCAGATACGCAGTATTTT. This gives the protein CASSQMFADTQYF.

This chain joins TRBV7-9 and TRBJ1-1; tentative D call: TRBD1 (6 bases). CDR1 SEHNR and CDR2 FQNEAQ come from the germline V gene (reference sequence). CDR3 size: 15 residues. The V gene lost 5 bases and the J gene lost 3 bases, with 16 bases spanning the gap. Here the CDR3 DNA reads TGTGCCAGCAGCCTCCGGGCGGGGGCGGACACTGAAGCTTTCTTT. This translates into CASSLRAGADTEAFF.

The CDR3 is CASSDGLETQYF. The CDR3 bases are TGTGCCAGCAGTGATGGGCTAGAGACCCAGTACTTC. This chain connects TRBV2 to TRBJ2-5; D remains unclear. Germline V gives CDR1 SNHLY, CDR2 FYNNEI. V was shortened by 3 bases and J by 4 bases, with 6 bases between the two germline ends. The CDR3 covers 12 residues. Drawing the rest from reference TRBV2 and TRBJ2-5, the complete variable domain is EPEVTQTPSHQVTQMGQEVILRCVPISNHLYFYWYRQILGQKVEFLVSFYNNEISEKSEIFDDQFSVERPDGSNFTLKIRSTKLEDSAMYFCASSDGLETQYFGPGTRLLVL.

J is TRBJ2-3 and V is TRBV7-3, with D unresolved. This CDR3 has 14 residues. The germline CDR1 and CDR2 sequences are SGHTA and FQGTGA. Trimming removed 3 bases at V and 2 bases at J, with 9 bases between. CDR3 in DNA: TGTGCCAGCAGCTTTCGAGGATCCACAGATACGCAGTATTTT. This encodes CASSFRGSTDTQYF.